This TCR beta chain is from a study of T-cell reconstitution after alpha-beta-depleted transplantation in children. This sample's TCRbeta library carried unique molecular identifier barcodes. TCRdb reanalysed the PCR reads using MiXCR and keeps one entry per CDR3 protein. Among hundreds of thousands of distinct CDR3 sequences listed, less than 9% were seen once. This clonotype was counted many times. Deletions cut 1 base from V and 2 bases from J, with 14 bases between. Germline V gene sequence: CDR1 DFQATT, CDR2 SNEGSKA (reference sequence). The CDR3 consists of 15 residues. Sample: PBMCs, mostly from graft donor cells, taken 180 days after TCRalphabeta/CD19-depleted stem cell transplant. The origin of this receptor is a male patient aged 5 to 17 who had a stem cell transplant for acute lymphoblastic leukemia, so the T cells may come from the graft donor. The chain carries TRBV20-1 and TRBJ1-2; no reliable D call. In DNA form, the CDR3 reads TGCAGTGCTAGAGGGACCCCCAGCCAAAACTATGGCTACACCTTC. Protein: CSARGTPSQNYGYTF.